The following is a T cell receptor beta chain sequence with its context. The data were taken from a study of blood T cell repertoires in COVID-19. Trimming took 0 bases from V and 0 from J, leaving 15 bases between them. This CDR3 is 19 amino acids long. Per germline, CDR1 LGHNT and CDR2 FRNRAP. Authors' methods: It was from reference gene primer amplification that nucleated cell counts were estimated. Clones were read by immunoSEQ multiplex PCR, and TCRdb kept only the in-frame ones, dropping some. For V, J and clone size, that table is used; D and trimming come from the DNA. The sample gives approximately 360,000 clones, 90% of which show up once; around 6.3% is in the top ten.

This clonotype was sampled from a man between 18 and 35 years old with active or convalescent COVID-19. The sequencing input was peripheral blood. The chain joins TRBV12-5 to TRBJ2-6; D is undetermined. CDR3 in amino acids: CASGLVHGSRSSGANVLTF. CDR3 nucleotides: TGTGCTAGTGGTTTGGTACACGGGTCCCGAAGCTCTGGGGCCAACGTCCTGACTTTC.